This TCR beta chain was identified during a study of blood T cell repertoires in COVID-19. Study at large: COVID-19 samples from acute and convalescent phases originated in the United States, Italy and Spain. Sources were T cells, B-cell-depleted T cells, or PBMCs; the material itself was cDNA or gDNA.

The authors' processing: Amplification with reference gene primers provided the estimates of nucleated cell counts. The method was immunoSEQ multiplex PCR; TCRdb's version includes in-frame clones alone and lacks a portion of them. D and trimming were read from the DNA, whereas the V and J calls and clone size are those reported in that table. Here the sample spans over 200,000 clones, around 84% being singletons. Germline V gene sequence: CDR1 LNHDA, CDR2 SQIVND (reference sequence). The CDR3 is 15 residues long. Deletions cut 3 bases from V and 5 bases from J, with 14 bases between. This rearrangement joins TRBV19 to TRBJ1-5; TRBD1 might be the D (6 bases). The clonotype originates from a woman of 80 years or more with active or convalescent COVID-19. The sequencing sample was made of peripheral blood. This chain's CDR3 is CASSMGGGTYQPQHF. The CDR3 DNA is TGTGCCAGTAGTATGGGAGGGGGTACCTATCAGCCCCAGCATTTT. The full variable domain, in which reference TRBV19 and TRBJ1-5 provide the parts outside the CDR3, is DGGITQSPKYLFRKEGQNVTLSCEQNLNHDAMYWYRQDPGQGLRLIYYSQIVNDFQKGDIAEGYSVSREKKESFPLTVTSAQKNPTAFYLCASSMGGGTYQPQHFGDGTRLSIL.